Listed here is a single T cell receptor (beta chain). This specimen comes from a study of T cells of healthy individuals. The germline V gene has CDR1 SEHNR and CDR2 FQNEAQ (reference sequence). V dropped 5 bases and J dropped 1 base, with 21 bases sitting between them. This CDR3 spans 17 amino acids. TCRdb fed the 5' RACE reads into MiXCR, producing one record per CDR3 protein. The table includes about 100,000 distinct CDR3 sequences, roughly 18% detected once. This receptor was taken from a human donor in good health. This chain links TRBV7-9 with TRBJ2-7, with D perhaps matching TRBD2 (6 bases). CDR3 coding DNA: TGTGCCAGCAGCCACACCGAGGAGGGGCTTAGATCCTACGAGCAGTACTTC. It translates to CASSHTEEGLRSYEQYF.